Listed below are T cell receptor beta chains from one sample, sequenced in a study of T cell responses to AZD1222 COVID-19 vaccine. Sequencing was performed with immunoSEQ multiplex PCR; in TCRdb, only in-frame clones are kept and a portion is missing. This table has 150,000 to 200,000 clones, about 88% appearing once. Sequencing used peripheral blood, obtained on day 0 of AZD1222 vaccination. These TCRs come from an adult in good health. Both conserved end residues are part of each CDR3. The D gene is left open where the match is weak. The size of a clone is reported for some rows only, either as once, few or many, or as a class for expanded clones.

V gene	clone size	D gene	J gene	CDR3 protein	CDR3 DNA
TRBV4-1	NA	TRBD1	TRBJ1-2	CASSQDLGQKSYTF	TGCGCCAGCAGCCAAGATCTGGGACAGAAGAGCTACACCTTC
TRBV27	NA	TRBD2	TRBJ2-1	CASCLKRGGGHNEQFF	TGTGCCAGCTGTCTTAAGCGGGGGGGTGGCCACAATGAGCAGTTCTTC
TRBV14	NA	NA	TRBJ2-1	CASSPPGTLTYNEQFF	TGTGCCAGCAGCCCACCCGGGACACTTACCTACAATGAGCAGTTCTTC
TRBV5-1	NA	TRBD1	TRBJ2-2	CASSSDRVTGELFF	TGCGCCAGCAGCTCGGACAGGGTTACCGGGGAGCTGTTTTTT
TRBV30	NA	TRBD2	TRBJ2-2	CACPLLGLAANTGELFF	TGTGCCTGTCCCCTTCTGGGGCTAGCGGCTAACACCGGGGAGCTGTTTTTT
TRBV7-9	NA	TRBD1	TRBJ1-4	CASSSRQGAQLFF	TGTGCCAGCAGCTCGCGACAGGGTGCACAACTGTTTTTT
TRBV9	NA	NA	TRBJ2-7	CASSVGGGEQYF	TGTGCCAGCAGCGTAGGAGGGGGCGAGCAGTACTTC
TRBV6-2/TRBV6-3	NA	NA	TRBJ1-2	CASSYSNTRYTF	TGTGCCAGCAGTTACTCGAACACAAGGTACACCTTC
TRBV14	few	TRBD2	TRBJ2-3	CASSTYAGAATDTQYF	TGTGCCAGCAGCACCTACGCGGGAGCCGCTACAGATACGCAGTATTTT
TRBV3-1/TRBV3-2	few	NA	TRBJ2-3	CASSRRGRDTQYF	TGTGCCAGCAGCCGCCGGGGTAGGGATACGCAGTATTTT
TRBV18	NA	NA	TRBJ1-2	CASSPTHNQGAYGYTF	TGTGCCAGCTCACCTACCCACAACCAGGGTGCCTATGGCTACACCTTC
TRBV5-6	NA	TRBD1	TRBJ2-1	CASARPGQGNNEQFF	TGTGCCAGCGCCCGGCCCGGACAGGGCAACAATGAGCAGTTCTTC
TRBV3-1/TRBV3-2	NA	NA	TRBJ2-3	CASSPRMGAQYF	TGTGCCAGCAGCCCGCGAATGGGCGCGCAGTATTTT
TRBV19	NA	NA	TRBJ2-1	CASSIYRRLSSYNEQFF	TGTGCCAGTAGTATATATCGGCGTTTAAGCTCCTACAATGAGCAGTTCTTC
TRBV6-1	NA	NA	TRBJ1-4	CASSERRASRLNEKLFF	TGTGCCAGCAGTGAAAGGAGGGCCAGCCGCCTTAATGAAAAACTGTTTTTT
TRBV9	few	NA	TRBJ1-1	CASTAGEHASHTEAFF	TGTGCCAGCACCGCAGGGGAACATGCTTCGCACACTGAAGCTTTCTTT
TRBV7-8	NA	NA	TRBJ2-1	CASSVRDTPVNEQFF	TGTGCCAGCAGCGTCCGGGATACTCCCGTCAATGAGCAGTTCTTC
TRBV7-2	NA	TRBD2	TRBJ2-1	CASSNDRTGGQFF	TGTGCCAGCAGCAACGACCGGACGGGGGGGCAGTTCTTC
TRBV7-9	NA	NA	TRBJ2-1	CASSPMSGDYEQFF	TGTGCCAGCAGCCCAATGTCAGGGGATTATGAGCAGTTCTTC
TRBV6-1	NA	NA	TRBJ1-3	CASSEGFVTAGNTIYF	TGTGCCAGCAGTGAAGGGTTTGTGACAGCCGGAAACACCATATATTTT
TRBV9	NA	NA	TRBJ2-2	CASSVKSRGDTGELFF	TGTGCCAGCAGCGTAAAGAGCCGCGGCGACACCGGGGAGCTGTTTTTT
TRBV7-2	NA	NA	TRBJ2-4	CASSSQGENIQYF	TGTGCCAGCAGCTCACAGGGAGAAAACATTCAGTACTTC
TRBV5-4	NA	NA	TRBJ1-2	CASSLGVGRTNYGYTF	TGTGCCAGCAGCTTGGGGGTGGGACGGACTAACTATGGCTACACCTTC
TRBV20-1	NA	NA	TRBJ1-6	CSASTGYGAAPLHF	TGCAGTGCTAGTACAGGGTATGGCGCGGCACCCCTCCACTTT
TRBV28	NA	TRBD1	TRBJ1-1	CASSLRGRTEAFF	TGTGCCAGCAGTTTGAGGGGGCGCACTGAAGCTTTCTTT
TRBV3-1/TRBV3-2	once	NA	TRBJ1-1	CASSRNTEAFF	TGTGCCAGCAGTCGGAACACTGAAGCTTTCTTT
TRBV29-1	once	TRBD1	TRBJ1-2	CSVEIMGQGAGHGYTF	TGCAGCGTTGAAATTATGGGACAGGGGGCAGGCCATGGCTACACCTTC
TRBV11-2	NA	TRBD2	TRBJ2-2	CASSLGRLAGAGELFF	TGTGCCAGCAGCTTAGGGCGACTAGCGGGAGCCGGGGAGCTGTTTTTT
TRBV7-2	NA	TRBD2	TRBJ2-5	CASSLGGSNQETQYF	TGTGCCAGCAGCTTAGGCGGGAGCAACCAAGAGACCCAGTACTTC
TRBV6-5	NA	TRBD1	TRBJ1-1	CASRSVGTGGGEAFF	TGTGCCAGCAGGTCAGTGGGGACAGGGGGAGGAGAAGCTTTCTTT
TRBV19	few	NA	TRBJ2-1	CASSVSFRASNEQFF	TGTGCCAGTAGTGTGAGTTTTCGGGCGTCCAATGAGCAGTTCTTC